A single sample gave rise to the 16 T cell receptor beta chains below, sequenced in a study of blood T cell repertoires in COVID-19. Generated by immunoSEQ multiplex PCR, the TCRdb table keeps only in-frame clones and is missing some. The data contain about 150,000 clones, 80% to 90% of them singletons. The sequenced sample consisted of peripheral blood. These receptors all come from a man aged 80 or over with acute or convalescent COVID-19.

CDR3 loop: CASRGGTNTEAFF. CDR3 coding DNA: TGTGCCAGCAGGGGAGGGACGAACACTGAAGCTTTCTTT. This chain joins TRBV6-5 and TRBJ1-1, with a tentative D call TRBD1 (5 bases). V shed 6 bases and J shed 1 base, with 9 bases lying between them. The CDR3 is 13 residues long. In germline, CDR1 is MNHEY, CDR2 SVGAGI.

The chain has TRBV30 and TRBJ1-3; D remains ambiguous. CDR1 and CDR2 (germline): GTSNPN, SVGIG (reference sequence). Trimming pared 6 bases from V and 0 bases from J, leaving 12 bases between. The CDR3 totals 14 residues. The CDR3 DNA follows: TGTGCCTGCCCGCGGCTGGGCTCTGGAAACACCATATATTTT. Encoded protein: CACPRLGSGNTIYF.

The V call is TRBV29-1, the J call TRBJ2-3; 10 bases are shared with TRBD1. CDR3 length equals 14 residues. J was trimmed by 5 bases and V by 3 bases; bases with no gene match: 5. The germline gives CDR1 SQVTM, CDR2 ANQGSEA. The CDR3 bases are TGCAGCGTTGACACCGGGACAGGGGTAGATACGCAGTATTTT. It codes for CSVDTGTGVDTQYF.

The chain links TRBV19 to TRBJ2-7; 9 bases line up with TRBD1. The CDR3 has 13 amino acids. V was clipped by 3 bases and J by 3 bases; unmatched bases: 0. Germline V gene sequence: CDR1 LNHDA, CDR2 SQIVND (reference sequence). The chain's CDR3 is CASSMGQGYEQYF. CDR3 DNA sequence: TGTGCCAGTAGTATGGGACAGGGCTACGAGCAGTACTTC.

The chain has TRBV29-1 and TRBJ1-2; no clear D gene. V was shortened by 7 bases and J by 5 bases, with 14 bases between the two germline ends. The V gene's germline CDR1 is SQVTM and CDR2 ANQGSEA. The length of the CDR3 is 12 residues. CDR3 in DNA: TGCAGCGCTCGCGCGGCGGATTATGGCTACACCTTC. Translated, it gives CSARAADYGYTF. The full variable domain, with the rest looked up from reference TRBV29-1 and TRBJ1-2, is SAVISQKPSRDICQRGTSLTIQCQVDSQVTMMFWYRQQPGQSLTLIATANQGSEATYESGFVIDKFPISRPNLTFSTLTVSNMSPEDSSIYLCSARAADYGYTFGSGTRLTVV.

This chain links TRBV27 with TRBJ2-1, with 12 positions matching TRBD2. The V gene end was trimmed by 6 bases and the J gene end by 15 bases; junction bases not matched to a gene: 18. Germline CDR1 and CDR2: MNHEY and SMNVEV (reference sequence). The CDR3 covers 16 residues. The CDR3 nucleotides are TGTGCCAGCAGACCCAATGGACTAGCGGGAATGGGCTCGCTGTTCTTC. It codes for CASRPNGLAGMGSLFF.

The CDR3 spells CASSRRLAGGTDTQYF. The CDR3 DNA follows: TGTGCCAGCAGCCGTCGACTAGCGGGAGGAACAGATACGCAGTATTTT. V and J are TRBV3-1 (or the pseudogene TRBV3-2) and TRBJ2-3; 13 bases are a match to TRBD2. This CDR3 is built from 16 residues. The ends lost 4 bases at V and 3 bases at J; junction bases unmatched: 4. Germline CDR1 and CDR2: LGHDT and YNNKEL (reference sequence).

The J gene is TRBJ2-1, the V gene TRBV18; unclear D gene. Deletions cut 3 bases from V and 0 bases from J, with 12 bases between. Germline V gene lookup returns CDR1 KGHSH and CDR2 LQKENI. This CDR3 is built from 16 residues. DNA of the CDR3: TGTGCCAGCTCACCGTTCCGCTCCGGCTCCTACAATGAGCAGTTCTTC. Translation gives CASSPFRSGSYNEQFF.

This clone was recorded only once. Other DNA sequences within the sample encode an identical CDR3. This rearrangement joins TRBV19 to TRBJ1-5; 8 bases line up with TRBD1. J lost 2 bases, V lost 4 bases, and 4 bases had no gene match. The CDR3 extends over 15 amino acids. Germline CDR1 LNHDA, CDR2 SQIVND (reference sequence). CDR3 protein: CASSTRQGRNQPQHF. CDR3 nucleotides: TGTGCCAGTAGTACCAGACAGGGGCGCAATCAGCCCCAGCATTTT. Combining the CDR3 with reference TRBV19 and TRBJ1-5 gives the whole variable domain DGGITQSPKYLFRKEGQNVTLSCEQNLNHDAMYWYRQDPGQGLRLIYYSQIVNDFQKGDIAEGYSVSREKKESFPLTVTSAQKNPTAFYLCASSTRQGRNQPQHFGDGTRLSIL.

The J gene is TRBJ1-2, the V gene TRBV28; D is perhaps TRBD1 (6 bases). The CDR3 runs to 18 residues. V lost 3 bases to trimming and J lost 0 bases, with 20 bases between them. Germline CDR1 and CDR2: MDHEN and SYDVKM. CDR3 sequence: CASSFWGLGTQANYGYTF. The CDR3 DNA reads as TGTGCCAGCAGTTTTTGGGGCTTGGGGACACAAGCTAACTATGGCTACACCTTC.

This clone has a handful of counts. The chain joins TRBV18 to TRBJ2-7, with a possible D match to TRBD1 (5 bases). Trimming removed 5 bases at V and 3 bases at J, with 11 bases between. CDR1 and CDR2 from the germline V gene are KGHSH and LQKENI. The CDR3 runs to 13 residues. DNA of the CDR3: TGTGCCAGCTCAGCAGGACAAGGCTACGAGCAGTACTTC. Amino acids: CASSAGQGYEQYF.

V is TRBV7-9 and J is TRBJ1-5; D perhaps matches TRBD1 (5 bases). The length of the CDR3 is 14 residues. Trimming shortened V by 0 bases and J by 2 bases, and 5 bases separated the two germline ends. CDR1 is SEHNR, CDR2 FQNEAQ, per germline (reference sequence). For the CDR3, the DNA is TGTGCCAGCAGCTTAGCAGGGGGCAATCAGCCCCAGCATTTT. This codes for CASSLAGGNQPQHF. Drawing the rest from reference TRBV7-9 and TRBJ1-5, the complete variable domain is DTGVSQNPRHKITKRGQNVTFRCDPISEHNRLYWYRQTLGQGPEFLTYFQNEAQLEKSRLLSDRFSAERPKGSFSTLEIQRTEQGDSAMYLCASSLAGGNQPQHFGDGTRLSIL.

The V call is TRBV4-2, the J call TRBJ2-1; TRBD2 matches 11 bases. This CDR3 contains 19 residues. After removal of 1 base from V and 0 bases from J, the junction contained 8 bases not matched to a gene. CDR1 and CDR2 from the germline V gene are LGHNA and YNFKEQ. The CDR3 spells CASSQATSGELSSYNEQFF. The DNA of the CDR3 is TGTGCCAGCAGCCAAGCGACTAGCGGGGAGTTGAGCTCCTACAATGAGCAGTTCTTC.

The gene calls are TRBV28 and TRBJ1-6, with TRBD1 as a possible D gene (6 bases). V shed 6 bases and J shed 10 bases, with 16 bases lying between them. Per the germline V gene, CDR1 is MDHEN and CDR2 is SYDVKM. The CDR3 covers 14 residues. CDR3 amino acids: CASSITGLHSPLHF. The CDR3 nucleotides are TGTGCCAGCAGCATTACAGGGTTACACTCACCCCTCCACTTT.

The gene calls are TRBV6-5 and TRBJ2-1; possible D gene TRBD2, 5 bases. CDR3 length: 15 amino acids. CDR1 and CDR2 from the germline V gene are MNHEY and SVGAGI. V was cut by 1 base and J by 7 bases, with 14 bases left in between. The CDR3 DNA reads TGTGCCAGCAGTTACTTGGGAGTTCCTACAAATGAGCAGTTCTTC. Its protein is CASSYLGVPTNEQFF.

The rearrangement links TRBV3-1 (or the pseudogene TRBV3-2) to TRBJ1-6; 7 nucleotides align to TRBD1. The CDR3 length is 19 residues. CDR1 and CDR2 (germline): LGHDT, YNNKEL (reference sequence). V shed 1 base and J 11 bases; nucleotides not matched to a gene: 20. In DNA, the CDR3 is TGTGCCAGCAGCCAAGCCCTCCCGACAGGGAATGATGCGGGGACACCCCTCCACTTT. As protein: CASSQALPTGNDAGTPLHF.